The 11 T cell receptor beta chains reported below all come from one sample, sequenced in a study of tumor-infiltrating lymphocytes in localized non-small cell lung cancer. This table comes from immunoSEQ multiplex PCR, and its TCRdb copy is limited to in-frame clones, with some not included. This sample has 10,000 or so clones, with about 80% found just once. The sample taken for sequencing was uninvolved lung tissue not adjacent to the tumor. Receptor source: a human donor with non-small cell lung cancer.

This clone has just one count. J is TRBJ1-2 and V is TRBV27; perhaps TRBD1 as D (5 bases). V was cut by 2 bases and J by 4 bases, with 11 bases left in between. The CDR3 totals 14 residues. The germline V gene has CDR1 MNHEY and CDR2 SMNVEV (reference sequence). The CDR3 bases are TGTGCCAGCAGTTTAGGGGGGTGGCCCTATGGCTACACCTTC. Amino acid sequence: CASSLGGWPYGYTF.

The V and J genes are TRBV6-5 and TRBJ2-1, with TRBD2 matching 9 bases. Germline V gene lookup returns CDR1 MNHEY and CDR2 SVGAGI. V shed 2 bases and J 6 bases; nucleotides not matched to a gene: 8. The CDR3 runs 16 residues. The CDR3 loop reads CASSYGGGRAGNEQFF. CDR3 bases: TGTGCCAGCAGTTACGGTGGCGGGAGGGCCGGCAATGAGCAGTTCTTC.

The CDR3 region has the DNA TGTGCCAGTGACAGGGACTCCGACACTGAAGCTTTCTTT. Its protein product is CASDRDSDTEAFF. V and J are TRBV7-9 and TRBJ1-1, with 7 positions matching TRBD1. V gave up 9 bases and J gave up 3 bases; unmatched junction bases: 7. The CDR3 is 13 residues long. The germline CDR1 and CDR2 sequences are SEHNR and FQNEAQ (reference sequence).

V is TRBV5-6 and J is TRBJ1-6, with D tentatively TRBD1 (6 bases). V shed 7 bases and J shed 5 bases, with 16 bases lying between them. Germline CDR1 SGHDT, CDR2 YYEEEE. This CDR3 is 15 amino acids long. CDR3 amino acids: CASWNRVGHNSPLHF. Written as DNA, the CDR3 is TGTGCCAGCTGGAACAGGGTCGGCCATAATTCACCCCTCCACTTT.

This chain uses TRBV29-1 with TRBJ1-2; D unclear. Trimming pared 0 bases from V and 8 bases from J, leaving 16 bases between. The CDR3 covers 14 residues. Germline CDR1 is SQVTM and CDR2 is ANQGSEA. CDR3 region: CSVEDRVRYSGYTF. CDR3 in DNA: TGCAGCGTTGAAGATCGGGTCAGGTATTCGGGCTACACCTTC.

The chain joins TRBV4-2 to TRBJ1-2, with a tentative D call TRBD1 (5 bases). The CDR3 loop spans 19 amino acids. Deletions cut 0 bases from V and 4 bases from J, with 24 bases between. CDR1 and CDR2 (germline): LGHNA, YNFKEQ. The DNA for the CDR3 is TGTGCCAGCAGCCAAGATAGGCGATTTTCGGCAGGGCCCCTCTATGGCTACACCTTC. Protein product: CASSQDRRFSAGPLYGYTF.

This clone occurred once. The chain is built from TRBV6-5 and TRBJ1-2, with TRBD1 matching over 8 bases. This CDR3 is built from 14 residues. Germline V CDR1 and CDR2: MNHEY, SVGAGI. Germline trimming cut 10 bases from V and 4 bases from J; bases unmatched to any gene: 11. The CDR3 spells CATKQGGNSYGYTF. CDR3 bases: TGTGCCACCAAACAGGGGGGAAACTCCTATGGCTACACCTTC.

The chain combines TRBV7-7 with TRBJ2-7; TRBD1 might be the D (6 bases). In germline, CDR1 is SSHAT, CDR2 FNYEAQ (reference sequence). Between the trimmed V and J ends, which lost 5 bases and 2 bases, there was a span of 13 bases. The length of the CDR3 is 14 residues. CDR3 protein: CASSPRTDTYEQYF. CDR3 DNA: TGTGCCAGCAGCCCCCGGACAGACACCTACGAGCAGTACTTC.

The gene calls are TRBV10-1 and TRBJ1-4; 10 positions match TRBD1. Germline lookup yields CDR1 WNHNN and CDR2 SYGVQD (reference sequence). J lost 7 bases, V lost 0 bases, and 2 bases had no gene match. CDR3 length: 15 amino acids. CDR3 amino acids: CASSESGTGAEKLFF. As DNA, the CDR3 is TGCGCCAGCAGTGAGTCCGGGACAGGGGCTGAAAAACTGTTTTTT.

This clone has only one observation. CDR3 sequence (DNA): TGCGCCAGCAGCTTGTCCGCGGTGTATTCAGGGAGCGGTGAAAAACTGTTTTTT. Encoded protein: CASSLSAVYSGSGEKLFF. This rearrangement joins TRBV5-1 to TRBJ1-4; tentatively, D is TRBD1 (5 bases). Germline CDR1 is SGHRS and CDR2 is YFSETQ. V lost 1 base and J 7 bases, leaving 23 bases between the germline ends. The CDR3 extends over 18 amino acids.

The chain joins TRBV6-6 to TRBJ1-2; D is ambiguous. The CDR3 length is 13 residues. Per the germline V gene, CDR1 is MNHNY and CDR2 is SVGAGI (reference sequence). V was pared by 2 bases and J by 3 bases, with 7 bases between. CDR3 in DNA: TGTGCCAGCAGTTACCAATTGGACTATGGCTACACCTTC. Encoded protein: CASSYQLDYGYTF.